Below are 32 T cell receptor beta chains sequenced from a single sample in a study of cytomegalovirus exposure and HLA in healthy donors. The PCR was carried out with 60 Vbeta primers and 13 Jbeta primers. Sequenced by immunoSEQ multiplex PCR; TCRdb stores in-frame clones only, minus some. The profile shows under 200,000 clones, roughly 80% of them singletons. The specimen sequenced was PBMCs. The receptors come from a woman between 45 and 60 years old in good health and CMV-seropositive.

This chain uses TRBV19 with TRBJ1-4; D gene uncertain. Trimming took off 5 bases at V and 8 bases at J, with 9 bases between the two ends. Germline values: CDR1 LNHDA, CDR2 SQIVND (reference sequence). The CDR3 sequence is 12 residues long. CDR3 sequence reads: CASSPPGEKLFF. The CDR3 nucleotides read TGTGCCAGTAGTCCCCCGGGAGAAAAACTGTTTTTT.

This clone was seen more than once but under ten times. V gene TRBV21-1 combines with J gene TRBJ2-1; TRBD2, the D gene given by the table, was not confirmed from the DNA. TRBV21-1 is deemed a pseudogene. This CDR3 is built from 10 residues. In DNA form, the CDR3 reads TGTGCCACTTCCTACAATGAGCAGTTCTTC. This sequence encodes CATSYNEQFF.

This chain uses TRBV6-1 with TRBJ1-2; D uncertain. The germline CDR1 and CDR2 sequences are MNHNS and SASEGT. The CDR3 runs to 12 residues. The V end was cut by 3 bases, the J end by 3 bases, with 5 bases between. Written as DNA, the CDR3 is TGTGCCAGCAGTGAGGCAGACTATGGCTACACCTTC. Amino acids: CASSEADYGYTF.

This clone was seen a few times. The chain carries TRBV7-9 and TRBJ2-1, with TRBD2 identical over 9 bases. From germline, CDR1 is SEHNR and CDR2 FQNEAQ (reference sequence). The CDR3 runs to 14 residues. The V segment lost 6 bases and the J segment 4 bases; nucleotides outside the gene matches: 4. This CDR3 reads CASRRLAEYNEQFF. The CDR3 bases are TGTGCCAGCAGGAGACTAGCGGAGTACAATGAGCAGTTCTTC.

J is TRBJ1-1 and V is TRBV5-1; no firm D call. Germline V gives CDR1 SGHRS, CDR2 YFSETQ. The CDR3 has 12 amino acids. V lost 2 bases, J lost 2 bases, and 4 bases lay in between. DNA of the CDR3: TGCGCCAGCAGCTTTGGCAACACTGAAGCTTTCTTT. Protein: CASSFGNTEAFF.

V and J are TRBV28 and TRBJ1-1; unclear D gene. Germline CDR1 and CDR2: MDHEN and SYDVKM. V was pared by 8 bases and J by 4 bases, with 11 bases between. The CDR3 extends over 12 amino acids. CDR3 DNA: TGTGCCAGCGGAGGGCGGAGCACTGAAGCTTTCTTT. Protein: CASGGRSTEAFF.

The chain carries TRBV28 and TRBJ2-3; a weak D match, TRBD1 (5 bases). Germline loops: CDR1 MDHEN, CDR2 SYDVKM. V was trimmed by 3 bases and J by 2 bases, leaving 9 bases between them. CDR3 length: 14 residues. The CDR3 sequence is CASSFSRATDTQYF. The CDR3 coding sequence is TGTGCCAGCAGTTTTTCCAGGGCCACAGATACGCAGTATTTT. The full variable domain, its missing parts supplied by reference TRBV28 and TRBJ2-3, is DVKVTQSSRYLVKRTGEKVFLECVQDMDHENMFWYRQDPGLGLRLIYFSYDVKMKEKGDIPEGYSVSREKKERFSLILESASTNQTSMYLCASSFSRATDTQYFGPGTRLTVL.

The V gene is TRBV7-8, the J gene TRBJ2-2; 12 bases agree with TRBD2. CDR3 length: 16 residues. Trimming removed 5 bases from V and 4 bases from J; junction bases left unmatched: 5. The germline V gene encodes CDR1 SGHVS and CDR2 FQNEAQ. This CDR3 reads CASSPPGLAGTGELFF. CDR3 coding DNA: TGTGCCAGCAGCCCGCCGGGACTAGCGGGCACCGGGGAGCTGTTTTTT.

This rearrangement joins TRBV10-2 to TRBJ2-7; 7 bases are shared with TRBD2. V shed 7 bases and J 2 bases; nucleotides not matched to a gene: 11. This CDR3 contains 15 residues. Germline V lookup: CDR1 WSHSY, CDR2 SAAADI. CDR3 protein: CASNGLGASPYEQYF. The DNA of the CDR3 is TGCGCCAGCAACGGACTAGGGGCTTCCCCCTACGAGCAGTACTTC.

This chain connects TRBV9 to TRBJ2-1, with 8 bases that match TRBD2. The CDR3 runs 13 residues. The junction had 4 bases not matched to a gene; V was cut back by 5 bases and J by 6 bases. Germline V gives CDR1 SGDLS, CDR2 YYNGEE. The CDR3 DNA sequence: TGTGCCAGCAGACCTCGGGGGGGCAATGAGCAGTTCTTC. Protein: CASRPRGGNEQFF.

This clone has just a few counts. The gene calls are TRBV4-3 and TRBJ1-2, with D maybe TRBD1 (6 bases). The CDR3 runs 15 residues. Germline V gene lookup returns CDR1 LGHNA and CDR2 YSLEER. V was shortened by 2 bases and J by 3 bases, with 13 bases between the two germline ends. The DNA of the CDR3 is TGCGCCAGCAGCCAATCCCCGGGGGGCGACTATGGCTACACCTTC. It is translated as CASSQSPGGDYGYTF.

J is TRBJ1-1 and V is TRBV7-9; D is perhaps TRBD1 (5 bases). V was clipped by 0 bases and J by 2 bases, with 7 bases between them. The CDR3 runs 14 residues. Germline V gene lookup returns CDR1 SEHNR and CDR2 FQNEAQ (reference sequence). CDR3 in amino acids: CASSLAGGNTEAFF. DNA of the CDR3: TGTGCCAGCAGCTTAGCCGGGGGTAACACTGAAGCTTTCTTT.

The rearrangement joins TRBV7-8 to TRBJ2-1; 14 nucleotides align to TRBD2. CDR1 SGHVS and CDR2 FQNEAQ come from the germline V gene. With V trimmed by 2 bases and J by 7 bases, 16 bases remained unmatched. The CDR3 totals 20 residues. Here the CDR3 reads CASSLSPGLAGGPRTNEQFF. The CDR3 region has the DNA TGTGCCAGCAGCTTAAGTCCTGGACTAGCGGGGGGCCCTAGAACGAATGAGCAGTTCTTC.

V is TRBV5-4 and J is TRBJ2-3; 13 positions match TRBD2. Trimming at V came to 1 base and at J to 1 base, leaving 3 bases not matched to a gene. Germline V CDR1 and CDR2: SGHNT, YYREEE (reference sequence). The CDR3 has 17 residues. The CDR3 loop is CASSLLTSGGGTDTQYF. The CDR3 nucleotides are TGTGCCAGCAGCTTGCTTACTAGCGGGGGGGGCACAGATACGCAGTATTTT.

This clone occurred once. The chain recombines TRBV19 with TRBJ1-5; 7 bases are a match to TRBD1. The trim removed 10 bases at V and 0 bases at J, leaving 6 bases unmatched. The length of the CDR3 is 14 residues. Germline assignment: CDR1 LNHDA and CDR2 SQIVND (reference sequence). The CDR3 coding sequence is TGTGCCACCTCGAACAGGGGTAGCAATCAGCCCCAGCATTTT. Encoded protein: CATSNRGSNQPQHF.

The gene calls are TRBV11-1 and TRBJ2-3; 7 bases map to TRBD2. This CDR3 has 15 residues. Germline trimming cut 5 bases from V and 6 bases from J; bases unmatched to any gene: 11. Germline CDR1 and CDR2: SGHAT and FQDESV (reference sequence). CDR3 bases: TGTGCCAGCAGCGGCTGGGGGGGGAGAGGTGATACGCAGTATTTT. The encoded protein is CASSGWGGRGDTQYF.

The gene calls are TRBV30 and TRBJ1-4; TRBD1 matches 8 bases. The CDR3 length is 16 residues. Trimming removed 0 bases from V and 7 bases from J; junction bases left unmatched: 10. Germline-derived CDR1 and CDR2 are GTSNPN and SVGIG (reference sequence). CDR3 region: CAWSVKSGQGGEKLFF. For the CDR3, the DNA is TGTGCCTGGAGTGTAAAATCTGGACAGGGAGGTGAAAAACTGTTTTTT.

Here the CDR3 reads CSAPTGTGNGYTF. The CDR3 DNA reads as TGCAGCGCCCCGACAGGGACGGGGAATGGCTACACCTTC. The chain has TRBV29-1 and TRBJ1-2, with 7 bases matching TRBD1. Germline-derived CDR1 and CDR2 are SQVTM and ANQGSEA. This CDR3 comprises 13 residues. V was pared by 7 bases and J by 6 bases, with 11 bases of the junction left unmatched.

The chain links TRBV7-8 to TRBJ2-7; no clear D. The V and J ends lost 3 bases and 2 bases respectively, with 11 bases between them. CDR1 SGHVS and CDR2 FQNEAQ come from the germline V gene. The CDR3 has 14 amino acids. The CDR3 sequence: CASSFFEPAYEQYF. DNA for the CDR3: TGTGCCAGCAGCTTCTTCGAGCCGGCCTACGAGCAGTACTTC.

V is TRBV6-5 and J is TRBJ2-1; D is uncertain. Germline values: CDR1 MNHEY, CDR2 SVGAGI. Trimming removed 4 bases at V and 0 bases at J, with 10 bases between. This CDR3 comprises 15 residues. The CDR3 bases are TGTGCCAGCAGTTTCCAACGTAGCTCCTACAATGAGCAGTTCTTC. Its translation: CASSFQRSSYNEQFF.

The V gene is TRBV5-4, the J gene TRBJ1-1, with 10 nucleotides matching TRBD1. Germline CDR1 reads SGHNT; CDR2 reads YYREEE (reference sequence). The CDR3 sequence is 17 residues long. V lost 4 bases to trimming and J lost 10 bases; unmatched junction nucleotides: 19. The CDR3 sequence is CASSPVGWPGQGTGAFF. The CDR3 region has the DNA TGTGCCAGCAGCCCTGTTGGGTGGCCGGGACAGGGGACCGGAGCTTTCTTT.

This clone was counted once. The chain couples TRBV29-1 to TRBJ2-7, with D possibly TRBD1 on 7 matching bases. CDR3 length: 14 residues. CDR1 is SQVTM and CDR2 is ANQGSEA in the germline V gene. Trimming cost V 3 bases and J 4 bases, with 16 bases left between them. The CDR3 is CSVDLGGTAYEQYF. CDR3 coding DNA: TGCAGCGTTGACCTTGGGGGGACAGCTTACGAGCAGTACTTC.

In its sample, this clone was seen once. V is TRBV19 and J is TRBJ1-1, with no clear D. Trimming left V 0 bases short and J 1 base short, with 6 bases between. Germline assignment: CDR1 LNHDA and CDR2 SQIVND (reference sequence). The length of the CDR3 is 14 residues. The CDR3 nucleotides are TGTGCCAGTAGTATAGACCGTCCGAACACTGAAGCTTTCTTT. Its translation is CASSIDRPNTEAFF.

CDR3 sequence reads: CASSERGLNTEAFF. CDR3 nucleotides: TGTGCCAGCAGTGAAAGGGGATTGAACACTGAAGCTTTCTTT. The rearrangement links TRBV6-1 to TRBJ1-1; possible D gene TRBD1, 5 bases. Germline loops: CDR1 MNHNS, CDR2 SASEGT. There are 14 residues in the CDR3. Trimming took off 2 bases at V and 0 bases at J, with 7 bases between the two ends.

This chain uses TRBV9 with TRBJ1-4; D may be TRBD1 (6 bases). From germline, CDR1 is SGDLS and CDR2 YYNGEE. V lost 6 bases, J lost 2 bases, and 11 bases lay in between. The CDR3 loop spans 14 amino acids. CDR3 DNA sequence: TGTGCCAGCACACCAGGGGCCACTAATGAAAAACTGTTTTTT. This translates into CASTPGATNEKLFF.

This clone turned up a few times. The CDR3 sequence: CASRPSGADTQYF. The CDR3 coding sequence is TGTGCCAGCAGACCCTCTGGAGCAGATACGCAGTATTTT. J is TRBJ2-3 and V is TRBV7-9; D is undetermined. Germline V gene lookup returns CDR1 SEHNR and CDR2 FQNEAQ (reference sequence). This CDR3 is built from 13 residues. Trimming shortened V by 6 bases and J by 4 bases, and 11 bases separated the two germline ends.

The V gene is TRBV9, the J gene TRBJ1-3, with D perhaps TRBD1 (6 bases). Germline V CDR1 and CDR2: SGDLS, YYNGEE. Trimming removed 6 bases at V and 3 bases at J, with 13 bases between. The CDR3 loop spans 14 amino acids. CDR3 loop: CASTEGGGGNTIYF. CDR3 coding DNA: TGTGCCAGCACCGAAGGGGGGGGTGGAAACACCATATATTTT.

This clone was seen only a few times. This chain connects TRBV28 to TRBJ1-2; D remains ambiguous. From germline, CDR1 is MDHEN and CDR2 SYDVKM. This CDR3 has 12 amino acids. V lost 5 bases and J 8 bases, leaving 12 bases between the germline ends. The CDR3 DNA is TGTGCCAGCAGTGCCTCTACGGGGGGCTACACCTTC. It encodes CASSASTGGYTF.

CDR3 loop: CASSFVAGLDEQYF. The CDR3 DNA reads as TGCGCCAGCAGCTTCGTAGCGGGATTGGACGAGCAGTACTTC. The chain is built from TRBV5-1 and TRBJ2-7; TRBD2 aligns across 8 bases. Losses at the gene ends were 2 bases for V and 5 bases for J; bases not matched to a gene: 6. In germline, CDR1 is SGHRS, CDR2 YFSETQ. This CDR3 has 14 amino acids.

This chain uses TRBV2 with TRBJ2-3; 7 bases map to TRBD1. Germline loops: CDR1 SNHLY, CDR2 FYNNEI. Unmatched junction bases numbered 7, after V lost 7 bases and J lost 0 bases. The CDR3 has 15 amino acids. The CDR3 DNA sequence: TGTGCCAGCAATACCGGGACAGCTAGCACAGATACGCAGTATTTT. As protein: CASNTGTASTDTQYF.

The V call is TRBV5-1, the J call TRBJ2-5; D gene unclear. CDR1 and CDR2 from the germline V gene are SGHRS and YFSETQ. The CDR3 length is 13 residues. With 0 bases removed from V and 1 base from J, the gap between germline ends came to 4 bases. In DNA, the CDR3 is TGCGCCAGCAGCTTGGAACTCCAAGAGACCCAGTACTTC. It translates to CASSLELQETQYF.

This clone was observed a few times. CDR3 nucleotide sequence: TGTGCCATCAGTGAGCCCCGAAGGGGCTACGAGCAGTACTTC. Its translation: CAISEPRRGYEQYF. The rearrangement uses TRBV10-3 and TRBJ2-7; the D gene is possibly TRBD1 (5 bases). Trimming left V 2 bases short and J 3 bases short, with 11 bases between. In germline, CDR1 is ENHRY, CDR2 SYGVKD. The CDR3 length is 14 residues.